The 19 T cell receptor beta chains below were found in one sample sequenced in a study of T cell responses to AZD1222 COVID-19 vaccine. Libraries were prepared by immunoSEQ multiplex PCR; TCRdb keeps only in-frame clonotypes and omits some of them. The data hold 80,000 or so clones, with about nine tenths observed a single time. The specimen was peripheral blood, collected on day 0 of MenACWY control vaccination. The receptor set was obtained from an adult in good health.

The V and J genes are TRBV3-1 (or the pseudogene TRBV3-2) and TRBJ1-1, with D unclear. Germline V lookup: CDR1 LGHDT, CDR2 YNNKEL (reference sequence). The CDR3 has 12 residues. Trimming left V 2 bases short and J 6 bases short, with 7 bases between. CDR3 DNA sequence: TGTGCCAGCAGCCAATCTCGCGCTGAAGCTTTCTTT. It yields the protein CASSQSRAEAFF.

The rearrangement uses TRBV28 and TRBJ1-3, with D hard to call. The CDR3 contains 15 residues. V lost 5 bases to trimming and J lost 0 bases, with 11 bases between them. Germline values: CDR1 MDHEN, CDR2 SYDVKM. CDR3 sequence: CASSQTGVSGNTIYF. CDR3 coding DNA: TGTGCCAGCAGTCAAACCGGGGTCTCTGGAAACACCATATATTTT. Using reference TRBV28 and TRBJ1-3 for the parts outside the CDR3, the full variable domain is DVKVTQSSRYLVKRTGEKVFLECVQDMDHENMFWYRQDPGLGLRLIYFSYDVKMKEKGDIPEGYSVSREKKERFSLILESASTNQTSMYLCASSQTGVSGNTIYFGEGSWLTVV.

CDR3 in amino acids: CASSLGQSGGEQYF. DNA for the CDR3: TGTGCCAGCAGCTTGGGCCAGAGCGGGGGGGAGCAGTATTTT. V is TRBV7-2 and J is TRBJ2-3; TRBD2 agrees at 10 bases. This CDR3 is built from 14 residues. Germline loops: CDR1 SGHTA, CDR2 FQGNSA. The V and J ends lost 3 bases and 11 bases, in that order; junction bases with no gene match: 8.

The V gene is TRBV30, the J gene TRBJ2-7; D unresolved. This CDR3 has 11 residues. Trimming stripped 3 bases from V and 7 bases from J, with 10 bases between. Per germline, CDR1 GTSNPN and CDR2 SVGIG (reference sequence). The CDR3 loop is CAWSRQWEQYF. CDR3 DNA sequence: TGTGCCTGGAGCCGCCAGTGGGAGCAGTACTTC.

The chain couples TRBV19 to TRBJ2-3; tentative D call: TRBD2 (6 bases). V was cut by 5 bases and J by 1 base, with 13 bases left in between. The germline CDR1 and CDR2 sequences are LNHDA and SQIVND (reference sequence). CDR3 length: 15 residues. CDR3 residues: CASSPSTRRTDTQYF. The DNA for the CDR3 is TGTGCCAGTAGTCCCTCGACTAGACGCACAGATACGCAGTATTTT.

This clone was detected only once. This rearrangement joins TRBV27 to TRBJ2-1; TRBD1 matches at 8 bases. The CDR3 is 14 residues long. Germline CDR1 is MNHEY and CDR2 is SMNVEV (reference sequence). With 7 bases clipped from V and 4 bases from J, the junction kept 6 bases outside the gene matches. The CDR3 here is CASTLRTGYNEQFF. The CDR3 DNA reads TGTGCCAGCACCCTTAGGACAGGGTACAATGAGCAGTTCTTC.

Comment on this clone: The junction departs from germline at one end; a sequencing error may be responsible. V and J are TRBV20-1 and TRBJ1-5; D is ambiguous. The CDR3 loop spans 15 amino acids. In germline, CDR1 is DFQATT, CDR2 SNEGSKA (reference sequence). The DNA of the CDR3 is TGCAGTGCTAGTAATAGGGTGGGATCCAATCATCCCCAGCATTTT. This sequence encodes CSASNRVGSNHPQHF.

The chain links TRBV25-1 to TRBJ1-6, with unresolved D. Germline-derived CDR1 and CDR2 are MGHDK and SYGVNS. V was cut by 4 bases and J by 7 bases, with 14 bases left in between. This CDR3 is built from 15 residues. The CDR3 region is CASSARGSLNSPLHF. DNA for the CDR3: TGTGCCAGCAGTGCACGAGGGAGCCTCAATTCACCCCTCCACTTT.

The table lists this clone with a count of one. The V gene is TRBV5-1, the J gene TRBJ2-7; D call uncertain. There are 15 residues in the CDR3. The germline V gene encodes CDR1 SGHRS and CDR2 YFSETQ. V shed 6 bases and J shed 0 bases, with 16 bases lying between them. In DNA, the CDR3 is TGCGCCAGCACCAAGGGCCCGTCTAGCTCCTACGAGCAGTACTTC. Translating it yields CASTKGPSSSYEQYF.

The V call is TRBV7-2, the J call TRBJ1-6, with D hard to call. Trimming left V 5 bases short and J 7 bases short, with 15 bases between. The CDR3 spans 15 residues. Germline lookup yields CDR1 SGHTA and CDR2 FQGNSA. CDR3 sequence (DNA): TGTGCCAGCAGCCTAGGCCAAACTTCGAATTCACCCCTCCACTTT. Translation gives CASSLGQTSNSPLHF.

The rearrangement uses TRBV9 and TRBJ2-5; no clear D. The V gene lost 4 bases and the J gene lost 4 bases, with 20 bases spanning the gap. The CDR3 has 16 residues. CDR1 is SGDLS, CDR2 YYNGEE, per germline. The CDR3 protein is CASSNISMDVRETQYF. The CDR3 DNA is TGTGCCAGCAGCAACATTTCGATGGACGTACGAGAGACCCAGTACTTC.

The chain carries TRBV20-1 and TRBJ2-1; 11 nucleotides line up with TRBD2. The V gene's germline CDR1 is DFQATT and CDR2 SNEGSKA (reference sequence). V shed 3 bases and J 4 bases; nucleotides not matched to a gene: 8. This CDR3 spans 16 amino acids. CDR3 DNA: TGCAGTGCTAGTCAAATAGCGGGAGGGATGTACAATGAGCAGTTCTTC. Translated: CSASQIAGGMYNEQFF.

V and J are TRBV23-1 and TRBJ1-5, with D tentatively TRBD1 (5 bases). TRBV23-1 falls under the ORF class, with uncertain function. The CDR3 is 14 residues long. V shed 1 base and J shed 6 bases, with 10 bases lying between them. The CDR3 nucleotides read TGCGCCAGCAGTCAATTTAAGGGGCCTCAGCCCCAGCATTTT. As protein: CASSQFKGPQPQHF.

The chain joins TRBV30 to TRBJ2-2, with 9 bases lining up with TRBD1. Germline V CDR1 and CDR2: GTSNPN, SVGIG (reference sequence). This CDR3 spans 13 amino acids. V was clipped by 7 bases and J by 3 bases; unmatched bases: 3. CDR3 DNA sequence: TGTGCCTCCGGACAGGGGTACACCGGGGAGCTGTTTTTT. It specifies CASGQGYTGELFF.

The rearrangement links TRBV5-1 to TRBJ1-5; possibly TRBD1 for D (6 bases). Trimming removed 4 bases at V and 2 bases at J, with 13 bases between. Germline V gene lookup returns CDR1 SGHRS and CDR2 YFSETQ. This CDR3 is built from 15 residues. In DNA, the CDR3 is TGCGCCAGCAGCCCGAGGGGGGAACGCAATCAGCCCCAGCATTTT. Protein sequence: CASSPRGERNQPQHF.

This clone is a singleton in its sample. This chain joins TRBV18 and TRBJ1-6; TRBD1 matches 8 bases. There are 14 residues in the CDR3. CDR1 is KGHSH, CDR2 LQKENI, per germline. The V gene end was trimmed by 1 base and the J gene end by 10 bases; junction bases not matched to a gene: 3. The CDR3 DNA sequence: TGTGCCAGCTCACCACAGGACAGGGAATCACCCCTCCACTTT. The encoded protein is CASSPQDRESPLHF.

This clone was seen just once. The chain couples TRBV6-5 to TRBJ2-7, with 7 bases aligning to TRBD1. With 6 bases clipped from V and 3 bases from J, the junction kept 8 bases outside the gene matches. CDR3 length: 14 amino acids. Germline-derived CDR1 and CDR2 are MNHEY and SVGAGI. The CDR3 region is CASRRPDRDYEQYF. The CDR3 DNA reads TGTGCCAGCAGGCGCCCCGACAGGGACTACGAGCAGTACTTC.

This sequence joins TRBV3-1 (or the pseudogene TRBV3-2) and TRBJ2-2, with 7 bases aligning to TRBD1. There are 16 residues in the CDR3. V lost 3 bases, J lost 6 bases, and 10 bases stayed unmatched. Germline V gives CDR1 LGHDT, CDR2 YNNKEL (reference sequence). In nucleotides, the CDR3 is TGTGCCAGCAGCCAGGGGACAGACGAACTGGCCGGGGAGCTGTTTTTT. Translation gives CASSQGTDELAGELFF.

The chain links TRBV11-2 to TRBJ2-7, with a tentative D call TRBD1 (6 bases). Germline assignment: CDR1 SGHAT and CDR2 FQNNGV. V dropped 3 bases and J dropped 6 bases, with 12 bases sitting between them. The CDR3 contains 13 residues. CDR3 protein: CASSFQQGTEQYF. In DNA form, the CDR3 reads TGTGCCAGCAGCTTCCAGCAGGGGACCGAGCAGTACTTC. The variable domain in full, completed from reference TRBV11-2 and TRBJ2-7, reads EAGVAQSPRYKIIEKRQSVAFWCNPISGHATLYWYQQILGQGPKLLIQFQNNGVVDDSQLPKDRFSAERLKGVDSTLKIQPAKLEDSAVYLCASSFQQGTEQYFGPGTRLTVT.